This paragraph covers one T cell receptor beta chain sequence. There are 12 residues in the CDR3. Unmatched junction bases numbered 2, after V lost 6 bases and J lost 2 bases. Looked up from germline, CDR1 is SQVTM and CDR2 is ANQGSEA. Generated by immunoSEQ multiplex PCR, the TCRdb table keeps only in-frame clones and is missing some. The sample consists of around 150,000 clones, approximately 73% of them appearing once. These data originate in a study of blood T cell repertoires in COVID-19. Overall study: The United States, Italy and Spain provided the acute and convalescent COVID-19 samples.

V is TRBV29-1 and J is TRBJ2-5; 8 nucleotides agree with TRBD2. This TCR was sampled from a woman aged 80 or older with acute or convalescent COVID-19. The source material was peripheral blood. The CDR3: CSVRGGQETQYF. Written as DNA, the CDR3 is TGCAGCGTCCGGGGGGGACAAGAGACCCAGTACTTC. The whole variable domain, remainder taken from reference TRBV29-1 and TRBJ2-5, is SAVISQKPSRDICQRGTSLTIQCQVDSQVTMMFWYRQQPGQSLTLIATANQGSEATYESGFVIDKFPISRPNLTFSTLTVSNMSPEDSSIYLCSVRGGQETQYFGPGTRLLVL.